The 5 T cell receptor beta chains below all came from one sample that was sequenced in a study of post-analysis software for immune sequencing data. The TCR beta cDNA libraries carried unique molecular identifiers. In TCRdb, the PCR reads were re-called with MiXCR into one record per CDR3 protein. The sample has about 800,000 distinct CDR3 sequences; approximately 30% are singletons. The study, taken as a whole, reports: Among about 5 TRBV segments more frequent in patients than controls were TRBV5-6, TRBV5-1 and TRBV20-1.

No cognate antigen is known for these TCRs. The specimen was blood. The receptors here all came from a girl aged 10-17 years with multiple sclerosis.

This clonotype was recorded a few times. The rearrangement links TRBV20-1 to TRBJ2-1; 9 bases line up with TRBD1. The CDR3 is 15 residues long. Per the germline V gene, CDR1 is DFQATT and CDR2 is SNEGSKA (reference sequence). J was trimmed by 0 bases and V by 4 bases; bases with no gene match: 4. The CDR3 reads CSAKGGQGSYNEQFF. CDR3 DNA sequence: TGCAGTGCTAAAGGGGGACAGGGCTCCTACAATGAGCAGTTCTTC.

This clonotype was observed once. The junction departs from germline at one end; a sequencing error may be responsible. The J gene is TRBJ2-7, the V gene TRBV6-6, with D possibly being TRBD1 (6 bases). Per germline, CDR1 MNHNY and CDR2 SVGAGI (reference sequence). CDR3 length: 13 residues. CDR3 loop: CARSRDNSYEQYF. The CDR3 nucleotides are TGTGCCCGCAGCAGGGACAACTCCTACGAGCAGTACTTC.

J is TRBJ2-1 and V is TRBV6-5; the match to TRBD1 covers 9 bases. CDR1 and CDR2 (germline): MNHEY, SVGAGI. This CDR3 spans 15 amino acids. The J segment lost 5 bases and the V segment lost 4 bases, leaving 6 bases of the junction unmatched. The CDR3 loop reads CASSWTGATDNEQFF. CDR3 DNA sequence: TGTGCCAGCAGTTGGACAGGGGCGACCGACAATGAGCAGTTCTTC.

The chain uses TRBV24-1 and TRBJ2-3; tentatively, D is TRBD2 (6 bases). Germline V gene sequence: CDR1 KGHDR, CDR2 SFDVKD. The CDR3 is made up of 15 amino acids. Trimming removed 0 bases from V and 3 bases from J, with 9 bases in between. As DNA, the CDR3 is TGTGCCACCAGTGATTTGGGGAGGTCGACAGATACGCAGTATTTT. This gives the protein CATSDLGRSTDTQYF.

The chain has TRBV6-1 and TRBJ2-7, with a tentative D call TRBD1 (6 bases). In germline, CDR1 is MNHNS, CDR2 SASEGT. CDR3 length: 15 residues. V lost 7 bases and J 2 bases, leaving 18 bases between the germline ends. The CDR3 DNA is TGTGCCAGCATTCTTATAGGGGACACAGCCTACGAGCAGTACTTC. It translates to CASILIGDTAYEQYF.